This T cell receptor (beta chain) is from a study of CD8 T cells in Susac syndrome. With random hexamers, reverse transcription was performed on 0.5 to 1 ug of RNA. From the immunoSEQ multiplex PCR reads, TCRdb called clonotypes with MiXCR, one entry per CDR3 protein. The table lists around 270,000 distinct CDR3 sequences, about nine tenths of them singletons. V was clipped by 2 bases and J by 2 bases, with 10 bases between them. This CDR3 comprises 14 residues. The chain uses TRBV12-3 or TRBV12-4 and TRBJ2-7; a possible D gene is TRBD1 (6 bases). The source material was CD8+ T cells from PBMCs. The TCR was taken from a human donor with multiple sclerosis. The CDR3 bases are TGTGCCAGCAGTTTACGGACAGTCACCTACGAGCAGTACTTC. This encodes CASSLRTVTYEQYF.